These 9 T cell receptor beta chains originate from one sample sequenced in a study of CD8+ T cells in alopecia areata. RNA was extracted and reverse transcribed into cDNA as the sequencing template. This table comes from immunoSEQ multiplex PCR, and its TCRdb copy is limited to in-frame clones, with some not included. The table lists 250,000 or so clones, with no singletons. Scientists pooled cutaneous lymph node cells and sorted them on CD4, CD8alpha, NKG2D, NKG2ACE and other markers. The sample consisted of CD4+ T cells sorted from a lymph node. Receptor source: a C3H/HeJ mouse with alopecia areata. The strain's MHC: H2-k.

About this clone itself: The genes are named according to mouse. The CDR3 end falls 4 residues outside the read, so it is completed with the germline J gene. V and J are TRBV5 and TRBJ2-3; a possible D gene is TRBD1 (5 bases). CDR1 and CDR2 from the germline V gene are LGHNA and YNLKQL (reference sequence). Trimming removed 4 bases at V and 1 base at J, with 9 bases between. This CDR3 contains 14 residues. CDR3 region: CASSPRVGAETLYF. The CDR3 DNA, read in part, is TGTGCCAGCAGCCCCAGGGTGGGTGCAGAA.

This clone has just a few counts. Mouse gene names apply. Read coverage stops 4 residues before the CDR3 terminus; the germline J gene supplies the remainder. The chain combines TRBV1 with TRBJ2-7; no firm D call. CDR1 and CDR2 (germline): NSQYPW, LRSPGD (reference sequence). Trimming stripped 0 bases from V and 2 bases from J, with 5 bases between. The CDR3 loop spans 13 amino acids. Here the CDR3 reads CTCSADWTYEQYF. The sequenced part of the CDR3 DNA is TGCACCTGCAGTGCAGACTGGACCTAT. Full variable domain (outside the CDR3, taken from reference TRBV1 and TRBJ2-7): VTLLEQNPRWRLVPRGQAVNLRCILKNSQYPWMSWYQQDLQKQLQWLFTLRSPGDKEVKSLPGADYLATRVTDTELRLQVANMSQGRTLYCTCSADWTYEQYFGPGTRLTVL.

With regard to this clone: Genes and germline are mouse. The read finishes 4 residues shy of the CDR3 end, and the germline J gene is used to complete it. The V gene is TRBV13-3, the J gene TRBJ2-7; 11 positions match TRBD1. This CDR3 has 14 amino acids. Germline V CDR1 and CDR2: NNHDY, SYVADS. The CDR3 bases that were read are TGTGCCAGCAGTGATGGGGACAGGGGGTAT. Its translation is CASSDGDRGY. The full CDR3 protein is CASSDGDRGYEQYF.

This clone was observed a few times. Gene names are mouse gene names. The read is 4 residues too short to cover the CDR3 end, so that end is filled in from the germline J gene. The V and J genes are TRBV19 and TRBJ2-7; tentative D call: TRBD2 (6 bases). This CDR3 spans 14 amino acids. Per germline, CDR1 FNHDT and CDR2 SITEND (reference sequence). V was trimmed by 0 bases and J by 0 bases, leaving 7 bases between them. The CDR3 sequence: CASSIDWVSYEQYF. CDR3 DNA, as far as it was read: TGTGCCAGCAGTATAGACTGGGTCTCCTAT. Looking up the rest from reference TRBV19 and TRBJ2-7 gives the full variable domain: GGIITQTPKFLIGQEGQKLTLKCQQNFNHDTMYWYRQDSGKGLRLIYYSITENDLQKGDLSEGYDASREKKSSFSLTVTSAQKNEMAVFLCASSIDWVSYEQYFGPGTRLTVL.

Notes on this clone: Germline and genes here are mouse. The read falls 4 residues short of the CDR3 end, and the missing part is taken from the germline J gene. The chain is built from TRBV19 and TRBJ2-1, with a possible D match to TRBD1 (6 bases). The CDR3 has 13 residues. Trimming took off 5 bases at V and 2 bases at J, with 8 bases between the two ends. CDR1 and CDR2 (germline): FNHDT, SITEND (reference sequence). CDR3 DNA, as far as it was read: TGTGCCAGCAGCCACAGGGACTATGCT. Amino acid sequence: CASSHRDYA. The CDR3 in its entirety is CASSHRDYAEQFF. Using reference TRBV19 and TRBJ2-1 for the parts outside the CDR3, the full variable domain is GGIITQTPKFLIGQEGQKLTLKCQQNFNHDTMYWYRQDSGKGLRLIYYSITENDLQKGDLSEGYDASREKKSSFSLTVTSAQKNEMAVFLCASSHRDYAEQFFGPGTRLTVL.

In its sample, this clone was seen a few times. Each gene name is a mouse one. Read coverage stops 4 residues before the CDR3 terminus; the germline J gene supplies the remainder. This chain connects TRBV1 to TRBJ2-2, with TRBD2 identical over 11 bases. V was pared by 6 bases and J by 2 bases, with 2 bases of the junction left unmatched. This CDR3 has 15 amino acids. Germline V gene data show CDR1 as NSQYPW and CDR2 as LRSPGD (reference sequence). The part of the CDR3 DNA that was read is TGCACCTGCAGGGGACTGGGGGATAACACCGGG. As protein: CTCRGLGDNTG. The entire CDR3 protein is CTCRGLGDNTGQLYF.

Turning to this clone: Any gene name here is a mouse gene name. The read falls 4 residues short of the CDR3 end, and the missing part is taken from the germline J gene. The rearrangement uses TRBV31 and TRBJ2-5, with unresolved D. The CDR3 contains 14 residues. Trimming took 2 bases from V and 1 from J, leaving 10 bases between them. CDR1 is GKSSPN and CDR2 is SITVG in the germline V gene. CDR3 bases read: TGTGCCTGGAGTTCTAGACAAGACCAAGAC. This sequence encodes CAWSSRQDQD. The complete CDR3 sequence is CAWSSRQDQDTQYF.

This clone has just a few counts. The gene names here belong to mouse. The read ends 4 residues shy of where the CDR3 ends; the end is completed using the germline J gene. The rearrangement links TRBV13-1 to TRBJ2-5; maybe TRBD1 (7 bases). The V gene lost 5 bases and the J gene lost 3 bases, with 13 bases spanning the gap. The CDR3 is 14 amino acids. The V gene's germline CDR1 is NSHNY and CDR2 SYGAGN. The CDR3 spells CASSVSGGQDTQYF. CDR3 bases read: TGTGCCAGCAGCGTCTCAGGGGGGCAAGAC.

Only a few counts were recorded for this clone. Germline and genes: mouse. The read terminates 3 residues ahead of where the CDR3 ends, so the germline J gene completes it. The rearrangement links TRBV19 to TRBJ1-6, with a weak D call TRBD1 (5 bases). TRBJ1-6 is assigned to the ORF class and has an uncertain function. Germline V lookup: CDR1 FNHDT, CDR2 SITEND (reference sequence). Deletions cut 0 bases from V and 5 bases from J, with 6 bases between. This CDR3 is 14 amino acids long. The CDR3 spells CASSIAGNNSPLYF. CDR3 bases read: TGTGCCAGCAGTATAGCAGGGAATAATTCGCCC.